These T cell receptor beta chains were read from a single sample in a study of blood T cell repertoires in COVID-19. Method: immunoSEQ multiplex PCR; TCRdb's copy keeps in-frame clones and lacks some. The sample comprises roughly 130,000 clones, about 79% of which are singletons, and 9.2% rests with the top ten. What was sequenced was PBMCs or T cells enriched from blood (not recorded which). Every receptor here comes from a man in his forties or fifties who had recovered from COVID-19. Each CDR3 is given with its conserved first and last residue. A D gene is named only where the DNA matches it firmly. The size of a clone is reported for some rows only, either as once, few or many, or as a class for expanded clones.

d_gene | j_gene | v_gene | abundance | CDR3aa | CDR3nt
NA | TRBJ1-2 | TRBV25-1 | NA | CASSEGRGYGYTF | TGTGCCAGCAGTGAAGGTAGAGGGTATGGCTACACCTTC
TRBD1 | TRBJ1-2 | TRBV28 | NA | CASSLPTGGHYGYTF | TGTGCCAGCAGTTTGCCGACAGGGGGCCACTATGGCTACACCTTC
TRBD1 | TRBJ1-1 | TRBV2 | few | CASKSDRGSTEAFF | TGTGCCAGCAAGAGTGACAGGGGATCCACTGAAGCTTTCTTT
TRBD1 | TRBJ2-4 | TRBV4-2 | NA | CASSQGQGNIQYF | TGTGCCAGCAGCCAAGGACAGGGAAACATTCAGTACTTC
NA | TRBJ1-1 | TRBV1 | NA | CTSSPHTGRLNTEAFF | TGCACCAGCAGCCCCCATACAGGACGGTTGAACACTGAAGCTTTCTTT
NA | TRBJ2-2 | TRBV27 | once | CASTADADSLRGLFF | TGTGCCAGCACTGCCGACGCTGATTCCCTACGGGGGCTGTTTTTT
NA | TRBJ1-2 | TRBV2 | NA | CASSEYVGSHGYTF | TGTGCCAGCAGTGAATATGTGGGGAGCCATGGCTACACCTTC
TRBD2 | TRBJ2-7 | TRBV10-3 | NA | CAIRTGTSGDSSYEQYF | TGTGCCATTCGAACCGGGACTAGCGGGGATAGCTCCTACGAGCAGTACTTC
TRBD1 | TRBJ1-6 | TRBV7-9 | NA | CASSPTGDSPLHF | TGTGCCAGCAGCCCGACAGGGGATTCACCCCTCCACTTT
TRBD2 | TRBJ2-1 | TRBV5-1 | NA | CASSWTSGDYNEQFF | TGCGCCAGCAGCTGGACTAGCGGGGATTACAATGAGCAGTTCTTC
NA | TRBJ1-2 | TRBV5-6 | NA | CASSLGRRMANYGYTF | TGTGCCAGCAGCTTGGGGCGGAGAATGGCTAACTATGGCTACACCTTC
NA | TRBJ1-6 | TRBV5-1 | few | CASQQVYNSPLHF | TGCGCCAGTCAACAGGTCTATAATTCACCCCTCCACTTT